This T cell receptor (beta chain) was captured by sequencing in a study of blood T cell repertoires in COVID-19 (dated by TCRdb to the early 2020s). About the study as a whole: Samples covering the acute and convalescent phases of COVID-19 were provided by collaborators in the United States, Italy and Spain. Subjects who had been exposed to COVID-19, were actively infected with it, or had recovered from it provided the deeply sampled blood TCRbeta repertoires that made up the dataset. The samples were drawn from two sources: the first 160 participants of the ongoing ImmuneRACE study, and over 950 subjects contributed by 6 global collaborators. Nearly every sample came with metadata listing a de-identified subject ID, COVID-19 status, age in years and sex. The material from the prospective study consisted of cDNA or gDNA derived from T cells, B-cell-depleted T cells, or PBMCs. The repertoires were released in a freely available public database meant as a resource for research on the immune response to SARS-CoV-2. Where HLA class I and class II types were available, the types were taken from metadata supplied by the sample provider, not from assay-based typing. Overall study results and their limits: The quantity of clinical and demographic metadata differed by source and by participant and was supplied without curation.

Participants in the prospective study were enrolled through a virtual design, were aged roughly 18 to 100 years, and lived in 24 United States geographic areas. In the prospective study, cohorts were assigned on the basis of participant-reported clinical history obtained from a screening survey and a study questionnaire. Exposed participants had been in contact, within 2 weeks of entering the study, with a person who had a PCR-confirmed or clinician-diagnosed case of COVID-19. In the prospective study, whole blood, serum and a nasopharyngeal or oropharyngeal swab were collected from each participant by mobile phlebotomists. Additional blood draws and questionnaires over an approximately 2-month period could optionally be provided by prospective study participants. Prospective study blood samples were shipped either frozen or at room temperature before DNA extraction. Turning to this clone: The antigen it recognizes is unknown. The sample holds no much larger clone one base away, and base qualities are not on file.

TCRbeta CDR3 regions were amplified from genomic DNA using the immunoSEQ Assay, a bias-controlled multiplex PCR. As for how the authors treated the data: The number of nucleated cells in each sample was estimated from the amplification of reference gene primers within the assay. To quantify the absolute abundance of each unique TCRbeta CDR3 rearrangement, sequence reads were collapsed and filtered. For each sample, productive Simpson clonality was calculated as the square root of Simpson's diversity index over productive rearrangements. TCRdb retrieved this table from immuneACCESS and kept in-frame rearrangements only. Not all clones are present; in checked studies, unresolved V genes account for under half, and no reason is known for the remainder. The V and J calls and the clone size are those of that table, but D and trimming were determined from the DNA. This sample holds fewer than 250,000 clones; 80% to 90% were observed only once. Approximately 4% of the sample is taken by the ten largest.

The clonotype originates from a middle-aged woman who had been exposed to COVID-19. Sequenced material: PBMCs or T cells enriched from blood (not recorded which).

The sequenced DNA is TGTGCCAGCAGTTACGCGGGTATTGGCGCTAACTATGGCTACACCTTC. Its amino acids are CASSYAGIGANYGYTF. This receptor chain uses TRBV6-5 and TRBJ1-2, with the D segment identity uncertain. A distance of 13 bases separates the germline ends of V and J, which lose 2 bases and 0 bases respectively. The germline V gene provides CDR1 MNHEY and CDR2 SVGAGI. The CDR3 starts with the cysteine, ends with the phenylalanine, and has 16 residues. Kept here is only the CDR3 DNA, which spans 48 bases and is read in frame from base 1.